Sequencing of this T cell receptor (beta chain) was carried out in a study of blood T cell repertoires in COVID-19. Only in-frame clones appear in the TCRdb table, and some are missing; sequencing was by immunoSEQ multiplex PCR. The sample consists of 150,000 to 200,000 clones, around 86% of them appearing once. Germline lookup yields CDR1 MNHEY and CDR2 SVGAGI. Between the trimmed V and J ends, which lost 0 bases and 4 bases, there was a span of 10 bases. The length of the CDR3 is 15 residues. The sample was peripheral blood. The origin of this receptor is an elderly woman in a cohort sampled during active or convalescent COVID-19. V and J are TRBV6-5 and TRBJ2-1; no definite D call. The CDR3 reads CASSYSKIYYNEQFF. As DNA, the CDR3 is TGTGCCAGCAGTTACTCGAAAATCTATTACAATGAGCAGTTCTTC.